Below are 23 T cell receptor beta chains sequenced from a single sample in a study of T cells in Graves' hyperthyroidism and ophthalmopathy. Amplification targeted TCR beta CDR3 regions from RNA transcripts. Researchers ran a first-round RT-PCR on the TCR CDR3 using the HTBI primer set. TCRdb re-called the multiplex PCR reads with MiXCR, one entry per CDR3 protein. The repertoire consists of around 660,000 distinct CDR3 sequences, with over 40% occurring once and the leading ten covering roughly 7.2%. Sequencing was carried out using peripheral blood or thyroid tissue (not recorded which). The source of these receptors is an adult man with Graves' disease, either hyperthyroidism or ophthalmopathy (not recorded which).

Many counts were recorded for this clonotype. This chain joins TRBV12-3 or TRBV12-4 and TRBJ2-7; D is perhaps TRBD1 (8 bases). The CDR3 covers 14 residues. Trimming took off 6 bases at V and 5 bases at J, with 17 bases between the two ends. CDR3 in amino acids: CASSNRGGLHEQYF. The CDR3 DNA reads as TGTGCCAGCAGCAACAGGGGGGGGTTGCACGAGCAGTACTTC.

The chain has TRBV7-1 and TRBJ1-2; TRBD1 matches at 9 bases. TRBV7-1 is known as an ORF, though its function is uncertain. This CDR3 is built from 17 residues. V dropped 3 bases and J dropped 5; count of bases not matched to a gene: 13. Here the CDR3 reads CASSSDHGTGNGYGYTF. Written as DNA, the CDR3 is TGTGCCAGCAGCTCCGATCACGGGACAGGGAATGGTTATGGCTACACCTTC.

The chain combines TRBV29-1 with TRBJ1-3, with 8 bases fitting TRBD1. The germline V gene has CDR1 SQVTM and CDR2 ANQGSEA. The CDR3 loop spans 12 amino acids. V lost 7 bases and J lost 7; bases outside the gene matches: 6. The CDR3 nucleotides read TGCAGCGCAGACAGGGGCCTGAACACCATATATTTT. Translated, it gives CSADRGLNTIYF. The full variable domain, in which reference TRBV29-1 and TRBJ1-3 provide the parts outside the CDR3, is SAVISQKPSRDICQRGTSLTIQCQVDSQVTMMFWYRQQPGQSLTLIATANQGSEATYESGFVIDKFPISRPNLTFSTLTVSNMSPEDSSIYLCSADRGLNTIYFGEGSWLTVV.

The CDR3 DNA reads TGTGCCAGCAGCGGCGACTTGGGGAGCAATCAGCCCCAGCATTTT. Translation gives CASSGDLGSNQPQHF. This chain uses TRBV7-9 with TRBJ1-5; D gene unclear. Trimming left V 5 bases short and J 1 base short, with 12 bases between. Germline V gene lookup returns CDR1 SEHNR and CDR2 FQNEAQ (reference sequence). This CDR3 region has 15 residues.

This clonotype was picked up a small number of times. The chain couples TRBV19 to TRBJ1-5; the D is unclear. The CDR3 has 12 residues. The germline CDR1 and CDR2 sequences are LNHDA and SQIVND (reference sequence). The germline V and J ends were trimmed by 3 bases and 3 bases, with 3 bases remaining between them. CDR3 region: CASSITNQPQHF. The CDR3 nucleotides are TGTGCCAGTAGTATCACCAATCAGCCCCAGCATTTT.

The V and J genes are TRBV9 and TRBJ2-2, with unresolved D. Between the trimmed V and J ends, which lost 4 bases and 5 bases, there was a span of 12 bases. Germline V gene sequence: CDR1 SGDLS, CDR2 YYNGEE. This CDR3 is built from 14 residues. CDR3 in amino acids: CASSLRVKTGELFF. In DNA, the CDR3 is TGTGCCAGCAGCCTTAGGGTAAAGACCGGGGAGCTGTTTTTT.

This clonotype was detected a few times. The rearrangement links TRBV12-3 or TRBV12-4 to TRBJ1-1, with 10 bases lining up with TRBD1. The trim removed 5 bases at V and 4 bases at J, leaving 10 bases unmatched. CDR3 length: 16 amino acids. CDR3 in amino acids: CASSAETGGGGTEAFF. The CDR3 bases are TGTGCCAGCAGTGCCGAGACAGGGGGCGGGGGCACTGAAGCTTTCTTT.

For this clonotype: Because the CDR3 is missing its conserved closing phenylalanine or tryptophan, this is likely a read error. The chain employs TRBV6-6 and TRBJ1-5; D uncertain. Germline V gives CDR1 MNHNY, CDR2 SVGAGI (reference sequence). V lost 5 bases, J lost 4 bases, and 30 bases lay in between. This CDR3 comprises 20 residues. In DNA form, the CDR3 reads TGTGCCAGCAGTGAAATTTGGGCAGGAACTACGATGTTCGGTAATCAGCCCCAGCATCTT. Translation: CASSEIWAGTTMFGNQPQHL.

Of note for this clonotype: The junction departs from the called germline gene at one end, perhaps through a read error. The rearrangement uses TRBV7-6 and TRBJ2-2; 10 bases align to TRBD2. CDR1 and CDR2 (germline): SGHVS, FNYEAQ. The CDR3 runs to 16 residues. The CDR3 reads CASSVAGGANTGELFF. CDR3 coding DNA: TGTGCCAGCAGCGTAGCGGGAGGAGCGAACACCGGGGAGCTGTTTTTT.

Concerning this clonotype: A much bigger clone sits one base away, suggesting this may be a read error. The conserved phenylalanine or tryptophan normally closing the CDR3 is absent here, so this likely arose from a read error. The V call is TRBV15, the J call TRBJ2-7; TRBD1 aligns across 7 bases. With 6 bases clipped from V and 1 base from J, the junction kept 0 bases outside the gene matches. The germline V gene encodes CDR1 LNHNV and CDR2 YYDKDF (reference sequence). The CDR3 spans 12 residues. As DNA, the CDR3 is TGTGCCACCAGGACAGGGTCCTACGAGCAGTACCTC. It is translated as CATRTGSYEQYL.

This CDR3 is CASSRQGAVEQYF. The DNA for the CDR3 is TGTGCCAGCAGTCGACAGGGGGCAGTCGAGCAGTACTTC. V is TRBV25-1 and J is TRBJ2-7; 10 positions agree with TRBD1. The germline CDR1 and CDR2 sequences are MGHDK and SYGVNS. Trimming at V came to 5 bases and at J to 6 bases, leaving 4 bases not matched to a gene. There are 13 residues in the CDR3.

V gene TRBV20-1 combines with J gene TRBJ2-2; 10 bases line up with TRBD1. The V segment lost 5 bases and the J segment 5 bases; nucleotides outside the gene matches: 5. CDR1 and CDR2 (germline): DFQATT, SNEGSKA (reference sequence). The CDR3 consists of 14 residues. The CDR3 DNA sequence: TGCAGTGCTTCAGACAGGGGGCCGACCGGGGAGCTGTTTTTT. Protein sequence: CSASDRGPTGELFF.

The rearrangement uses TRBV12-3 or TRBV12-4 and TRBJ1-1; a weak D match, TRBD1 (5 bases). The V and J ends lost 6 bases and 1 base respectively, with 9 bases between them. This CDR3 comprises 13 residues. The CDR3 coding sequence is TGTGCCAGCAGGGGGGGACCGAACACTGAAGCTTTCTTT. Its protein product is CASRGGPNTEAFF.

V is TRBV10-3 and J is TRBJ2-3; D uncertain. The V and J ends lost 6 bases and 1 base respectively, with 11 bases between them. Germline CDR1 is ENHRY and CDR2 is SYGVKD. CDR3 length: 14 residues. The CDR3 nucleotides are TGTGCCATCAGCATCGACCTACGCACAGATACGCAGTATTTT. It encodes CAISIDLRTDTQYF.

The V gene is TRBV9, the J gene TRBJ1-2; 11 bases match TRBD1. V was pared by 4 bases and J by 6 bases, with 11 bases of the junction left unmatched. Germline V gives CDR1 SGDLS, CDR2 YYNGEE. The CDR3 contains 16 residues. CDR3 in amino acids: CASSRSRGTGGDGYTF. In DNA, the CDR3 is TGTGCCAGCAGCCGGTCAAGAGGGACAGGGGGAGATGGCTACACCTTC. The whole variable domain, filled in from reference TRBV9 and TRBJ1-2, reads DSGVTQTPKHLITATGQRVTLRCSPRSGDLSVYWYQQSLDQGLQFLIQYYNGEERAKGNILERFSAQQFPDLHSELNLSSLELGDSALYFCASSRSRGTGGDGYTFGSGTRLTVV.

This clonotype was counted at least ten times. The chain uses TRBV24-1 and TRBJ1-2, with 10 bases aligning to TRBD1. The junction had 11 bases not matched to a gene; V was cut back by 5 bases and J by 3 bases. Germline assignment: CDR1 KGHDR and CDR2 SFDVKD. CDR3 length: 17 amino acids. The CDR3 sequence: CATSARGQGRSDYGYTF. The CDR3 bases are TGTGCCACCAGTGCCCGGGGACAGGGGCGCTCGGACTATGGCTACACCTTC.

This clonotype has a single count. The chain couples TRBV7-8 to TRBJ2-2, with D perhaps being TRBD1 or TRBD2 (5 bases each). V lost 1 base to trimming and J lost 3 bases, with 9 bases between them. Per germline, CDR1 SGHVS and CDR2 FQNEAQ. This CDR3 is built from 15 residues. As DNA, the CDR3 is TGTGCCAGCAGCTTAGGAGGGGTCGACACCGGGGAGCTGTTTTTT. It is translated as CASSLGGVDTGELFF.

This clonotype occurred many times. The chain carries TRBV7-2 and TRBJ2-7, with 7 bases aligning to TRBD1. The CDR3 is 14 amino acids. The J segment lost 6 bases and the V segment lost 7 bases, leaving 12 bases of the junction unmatched. CDR1 is SGHTA, CDR2 FQGNSA, per germline. The CDR3 region has the DNA TGTGCCAGCACTACAGGGGTAGGTCGGGGCGAGCAGTACTTC. It translates to CASTTGVGRGEQYF.

V gene TRBV20-1 combines with J gene TRBJ1-5; TRBD1 might be the D (6 bases). Germline CDR1 and CDR2: DFQATT and SNEGSKA (reference sequence). Deletions cut 0 bases from V and 4 bases from J, with 7 bases between. The CDR3 covers 13 residues. CDR3 sequence (DNA): TGCAGTGCTAGAGACACAGGGAATCAGCCCCAGCATTTT. Encoded protein: CSARDTGNQPQHF.

This chain links TRBV6-1 with TRBJ2-7; no firm D call. The CDR3 loop spans 13 amino acids. The V and J ends lost 3 bases and 1 base respectively, with 7 bases between them. From germline, CDR1 is MNHNS and CDR2 SASEGT. CDR3 in amino acids: CASSEGNSYEQYF. CDR3 coding DNA: TGTGCCAGCAGTGAGGGCAATTCCTACGAGCAGTACTTC.

V usage is TRBV6-6 and J usage is TRBJ2-2; 8 nucleotides line up with TRBD2. V gave up 0 bases and J gave up 1 base; unmatched junction bases: 1. CDR1 is MNHNY, CDR2 SVGAGI, per germline (reference sequence). The CDR3 is 16 amino acids. In DNA form, the CDR3 reads TGTGCCAGCAGTTACTCGGCGGGAGGGAACACCGGGGAGCTGTTTTTT. It is translated as CASSYSAGGNTGELFF.

The CDR3 bases are TGCAGTGCTAGAGACCCCGGGACAGGCGGTTCACCCCTCCACTTT. It translates to CSARDPGTGGSPLHF. The rearrangement links TRBV20-1 to TRBJ1-6; 8 bases are shared with TRBD1. Trimming at V came to 0 bases and at J to 9 bases, leaving 7 bases not matched to a gene. The CDR3 extends over 15 amino acids. Germline V gene sequence: CDR1 DFQATT, CDR2 SNEGSKA (reference sequence).

This clonotype was found a few times. This chain links TRBV7-9 with TRBJ1-1, with D perhaps matching TRBD1 (6 bases). The CDR3 covers 14 residues. Germline V lookup: CDR1 SEHNR, CDR2 FQNEAQ (reference sequence). Trimming cost V 6 bases and J 4 bases, with 15 bases left between them. CDR3 region: CASSLSRGITEAFF. The CDR3 bases are TGTGCCAGCAGTTTATCGAGGGGGATCACTGAAGCTTTCTTT.